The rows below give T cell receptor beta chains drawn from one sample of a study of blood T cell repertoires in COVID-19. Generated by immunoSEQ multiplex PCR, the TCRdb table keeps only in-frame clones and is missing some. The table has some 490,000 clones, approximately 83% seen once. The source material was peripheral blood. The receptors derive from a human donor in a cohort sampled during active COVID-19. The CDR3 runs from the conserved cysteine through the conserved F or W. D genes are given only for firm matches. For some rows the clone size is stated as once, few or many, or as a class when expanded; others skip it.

DNA: TGTGCCAGCAGCCAGCCGGGACAGCCCTCCCTCCATGGCTACACCTTC
CDR3: CASSQPGQPSLHGYTF
V: TRBV21-1
D: .
J: TRBJ1-2
size: .

DNA: TGTGCCAGCAGTTCCCCTAGGAATTCCTATTACAATGAGCAGTTCTTC
CDR3: CASSSPRNSYYNEQFF
V: TRBV28
D: .
J: TRBJ2-1
size: .

DNA: TGTGCCAGCAGCCAAGTGCCTAGGAGTTCACCCCTCCACTTT
CDR3: CASSQVPRSSPLHF
V: TRBV14
D: .
J: TRBJ1-6
size: .

DNA: TGTGCCAGCAGTCAGGGGAGTTGGAACACTGAAGCTTTCTTT
CDR3: CASSQGSWNTEAFF
V: TRBV2
D: .
J: TRBJ1-1
size: .

DNA: TGTGCCAGCAGTTCTGTAGCGTCCACTGATTATGGCTACACCTTC
CDR3: CASSSVASTDYGYTF
V: TRBV28
D: .
J: TRBJ1-2
size: .

DNA: TGTGCCAGCAATCGTATCGTCGGGGCCAACGTCCTGACTTTC
CDR3: CASNRIVGANVLTF
V: TRBV2
D: .
J: TRBJ2-6
size: .

DNA: TGCGCCAGCAGTTCCCTCGACAGTTCTATCAACACCGGGGAGCTGTTTTTT
CDR3: CASSSLDSSINTGELFF
V: TRBV23-1
D: .
J: TRBJ2-2
size: .

DNA: TGCGCCAGCAGCCATGTGACAGGGCGCGCCTCGGGGACTGAAGCTTTCTTT
CDR3: CASSHVTGRASGTEAFF
V: TRBV4-1
D: TRBD1
J: TRBJ1-1
size: .

DNA: TGCGCCAGCAGCCAAGAGGGGACTAGCGGGGCGAGCACAGATACGCAGTATTTT
CDR3: CASSQEGTSGASTDTQYF
V: TRBV4-1
D: TRBD2
J: TRBJ2-3
size: .

DNA: TGCGCCAGCAGCCCGAAAACAGGGCCCGCGGTGGCTTTCTTT
CDR3: CASSPKTGPAVAFF
V: TRBV4-3
D: .
J: TRBJ1-1
size: .

DNA: TGTGCCAGTAGTAGGCATGGGGCCGGGACACTTCGGCCCTATAGCAATCAGCCCCAGCATTTT
CDR3: CASSRHGAGTLRPYSNQPQHF
V: TRBV19
D: .
J: TRBJ1-5
size: .

DNA: TGTGCCAGCAGTAGGGACAGCAGCTCCTACGAGCAGTACTTC
CDR3: CASSRDSSSYEQYF
V: TRBV6-6
D: TRBD1
J: TRBJ2-7
size: .

DNA: TGTGCCAGCAGCGAAAACAGGGGGACCACTGAAGCTTTCTTT
CDR3: CASSENRGTTEAFF
V: TRBV3-1/TRBV3-2
D: TRBD1
J: TRBJ1-1
size: .

DNA: TGCGCCAGCAGTTCCGGACTAGAAAGCTCCTACGAGCAGTACTTC
CDR3: CASSSGLESSYEQYF
V: TRBV4-3
D: TRBD2
J: TRBJ2-7
size: .

DNA: TGTGCCTGGAGTCTACAGGGGGCTCTGGCGCAGTATTTT
CDR3: CAWSLQGALAQYF
V: TRBV30
D: TRBD1
J: TRBJ2-3
size: .

DNA: TGTGCCAGCAGTTTATCCCGGGGGGTTCAAGAGACCCAGTACTTC
CDR3: CASSLSRGVQETQYF
V: TRBV27
D: TRBD2
J: TRBJ2-5
size: .

DNA: TGTGCCAGCAGCTTGCCTAGCGCGAAGGGTGAGCAGTTCTTC
CDR3: CASSLPSAKGEQFF
V: TRBV7-2
D: .
J: TRBJ2-1
size: .

DNA: TGTGCCAGCAGGGGGACAGTTACCTACGAGCAGTACTTC
CDR3: CASRGTVTYEQYF
V: TRBV12-3/TRBV12-4
D: TRBD1
J: TRBJ2-7
size: .

DNA: TGTGCCAGCAGCTTCCGAGAGGGACAGGGGAACACTGAAGCTTTCTTT
CDR3: CASSFREGQGNTEAFF
V: TRBV11-2
D: TRBD1
J: TRBJ1-1
size: .

DNA: TGTGCCAGCAGCCGGGCGGGATACGGGGAGCTGTTTTTT
CDR3: CASSRAGYGELFF
V: TRBV3-1/TRBV3-2
D: .
J: TRBJ2-2
size: .

DNA: TGTGCCAGCTTAAAGGGGCTAGAGAACACCGGGGAGCTGTTTTTT
CDR3: CASLKGLENTGELFF
V: TRBV28
D: .
J: TRBJ2-2
size: .

DNA: TGTGCCAGCAGTCCAGGGTTCTTGAACACTGAAGCTTTCTTT
CDR3: CASSPGFLNTEAFF
V: TRBV6-6
D: .
J: TRBJ1-1
size: .

DNA: TGTGCCACCAGCAGAGTCAAGGGAGGACATGGCTACACCTTC
CDR3: CATSRVKGGHGYTF
V: TRBV15
D: .
J: TRBJ1-2
size: .

DNA: TGTGCCAGCAGCGCTCAGGGAGGGTTCGGAACTGAAGCTTTCTTT
CDR3: CASSAQGGFGTEAFF
V: TRBV9
D: .
J: TRBJ1-1
size: .

DNA: TGTGCCAGCAGCCAAATAGAGGGAGCTAATGAAAAACTGTTTTTT
CDR3: CASSQIEGANEKLFF
V: TRBV4-2
D: .
J: TRBJ1-4
size: .

DNA: TGTGCCAGCAGCGTAGGGGGGGATTTAGCCGAGCAGTACTTC
CDR3: CASSVGGDLAEQYF
V: TRBV9
D: .
J: TRBJ2-7
size: .

DNA: TGCGCCAGCAGCGGAGCGGTTAGCACAGATACGCAGTATTTT
CDR3: CASSGAVSTDTQYF
V: TRBV5-1
D: .
J: TRBJ2-3
size: .

DNA: TGTGCCAGCAGCCAAGCTACATCCGCCGGGGGCTACACCTTC
CDR3: CASSQATSAGGYTF
V: TRBV3-1/TRBV3-2
D: .
J: TRBJ1-2
size: .

DNA: TGTGCCTGGAGGGGACAGTTGGTGGGCTATGGCTACACCTTC
CDR3: CAWRGQLVGYGYTF
V: TRBV30
D: TRBD1
J: TRBJ1-2
size: .

DNA: TGTGCCAGCAGCTTAGGCCGGACACTGTGGGGGGGCACGGGTGGCTACACCTTC
CDR3: CASSLGRTLWGGTGGYTF
V: TRBV7-8
D: .
J: TRBJ1-2
size: .

DNA: TGCGCCAGCAGTCTCCGGGACAGAAATACGAACACTGAAGCTTTCTTT
CDR3: CASSLRDRNTNTEAFF
V: TRBV5-1
D: TRBD1
J: TRBJ1-1
size: .

DNA: TGTGCCAGCTCACCCGGACAGGGTCAAGACTATGGCTACACCTTC
CDR3: CASSPGQGQDYGYTF
V: TRBV18
D: TRBD1
J: TRBJ1-2
size: .

DNA: TGTGCCAGCAGCGCTGGCCCACCCACCAATGAGCAGTTCTTC
CDR3: CASSAGPPTNEQFF
V: TRBV7-8
D: .
J: TRBJ2-1
size: .

DNA: TGTGCCAGCAGTGACAGTATACAAGAGACCCAGTACTTC
CDR3: CASSDSIQETQYF
V: TRBV2
D: .
J: TRBJ2-5
size: .

DNA: TGCAGTGCTATTGAGGGTATTCTAGCTGGGGCCAACGTCCTGACTTTC
CDR3: CSAIEGILAGANVLTF
V: TRBV20-1
D: .
J: TRBJ2-6
size: .

DNA: TGTGCCAGCAGCTTAACCAGGGACAGTCGAGAAGATGGCTACACCTTC
CDR3: CASSLTRDSREDGYTF
V: TRBV7-9
D: TRBD1
J: TRBJ1-2
size: once

DNA: TGTGCCAGCAGCCAAGATTTGGCGGGCAAGGGGCCCCAGCATTTT
CDR3: CASSQDLAGKGPQHF
V: TRBV3-1/TRBV3-2
D: .
J: TRBJ1-5
size: .

DNA: TGTGCCAGCAGCCCGGGACAGGGTAGAGTGAAAGAGACCCAGTACTTC
CDR3: CASSPGQGRVKETQYF
V: TRBV14
D: TRBD1
J: TRBJ2-5
size: .

DNA: TGTGCCTGGAGTGTATTCGGGGATCAGCCCCAGCATTTT
CDR3: CAWSVFGDQPQHF
V: TRBV30
D: .
J: TRBJ1-5
size: once

DNA: TGCAGCGTTGGGGAGGAAACTGGAAACACCATATATTTT
CDR3: CSVGEETGNTIYF
V: TRBV29-1
D: .
J: TRBJ1-3
size: .

DNA: TGTGCCTGGTCAGGGACAGGGGGACAGCCCCAGCATTTT
CDR3: CAWSGTGGQPQHF
V: TRBV30
D: TRBD1
J: TRBJ1-5
size: .

DNA: TGTGCCAGCAGCGCCTTCGGAGGGCCGATCTCCGAGCAGTACTTC
CDR3: CASSAFGGPISEQYF
V: TRBV3-1/TRBV3-2
D: .
J: TRBJ2-7
size: .

DNA: TGTGCCAGCAGTTTAAGGCTAGCGGGAGTCCACTTCGAGCAGTTCTTC
CDR3: CASSLRLAGVHFEQFF
V: TRBV27
D: TRBD2
J: TRBJ2-1
size: .

DNA: TGTGCCAGCTCACCAGGGACTCCAAAAATTAGCACCGGGGAGCTGTTTTTT
CDR3: CASSPGTPKISTGELFF
V: TRBV18
D: .
J: TRBJ2-2
size: .

DNA: TGTGCCAGCTCACCACTCGGGAGCACAGATACGCAGTATTTT
CDR3: CASSPLGSTDTQYF
V: TRBV18
D: .
J: TRBJ2-3
size: .

DNA: TGTGCCAGCAGCTTTCAGCGGGACGGGGAGCAGTTCTTC
CDR3: CASSFQRDGEQFF
V: TRBV7-2
D: TRBD2
J: TRBJ2-1
size: .

DNA: TGTGCCAGCAGCTCCAGGTCTGCAGGGGTGAAGACTGAAGCTTTCTTT
CDR3: CASSSRSAGVKTEAFF
V: TRBV7-8
D: .
J: TRBJ1-1
size: .

DNA: TGTGCCAGCAGCCACCCGATTAGGGGCGGGAGGGCCCCTTTGGGAGAGACCCAGTACTTC
CDR3: CASSHPIRGGRAPLGETQYF
V: TRBV3-1/TRBV3-2
D: TRBD2
J: TRBJ2-5
size: .

DNA: TGTGCCAGCAGCTTAAGTCGGTACCGGGACACGGCCCGTGGAGGCTACACCTTC
CDR3: CASSLSRYRDTARGGYTF
V: TRBV7-8
D: .
J: TRBJ1-2
size: .

DNA: TGTGCCAGCAGTGCGCGTCATTTAGGGGAATATGGCTACACCTTC
CDR3: CASSARHLGEYGYTF
V: TRBV27
D: .
J: TRBJ1-2
size: .

DNA: TGTGCCAGCAGCTTGAGAGGGAGCCCTGGGGCCAACGTCCTGACTTTC
CDR3: CASSLRGSPGANVLTF
V: TRBV7-2
D: .
J: TRBJ2-6
size: .

DNA: TGTGCCAGCAGCTTACGACAGGGGGACGGATCTAACTATGGCTACACCTTC
CDR3: CASSLRQGDGSNYGYTF
V: TRBV4-2
D: TRBD1
J: TRBJ1-2
size: .

DNA: TGTGCCAGCAGCCAAGTTCGTCTGTTACAGAGCGAGCAGTACTTC
CDR3: CASSQVRLLQSEQYF
V: TRBV3-1/TRBV3-2
D: .
J: TRBJ2-7
size: .

DNA: TGTGCCACCCTTGGGAGCTACGAGCAGTACTTC
CDR3: CATLGSYEQYF
V: TRBV28
D: .
J: TRBJ2-7
size: .

DNA: TGTGCCAGCAGCAAAACCGGGGGGCCCTACGAGCAGTACTTC
CDR3: CASSKTGGPYEQYF
V: TRBV28
D: .
J: TRBJ2-7
size: .

DNA: TGCGCCAGCAGCTTTGACAGGGGAACCTACGAGCAGTACTTC
CDR3: CASSFDRGTYEQYF
V: TRBV5-1
D: TRBD1
J: TRBJ2-7
size: .

DNA: TGTGCCAGCAGTGACACAGGTTTCTCAAATCAGCCCCAGCATTTT
CDR3: CASSDTGFSNQPQHF
V: TRBV9
D: .
J: TRBJ1-5
size: .